The 24 T cell receptor beta chains presented below share a single source sample, sequenced in a study of high-grade serous ovarian cancer treatment subgroups. Tumor samples were obtained before definitive surgery or chemotherapy. Measured with immunoSEQ multiplex PCR; TCRdb has only the in-frame clones, and not every one. The table shows fewer than 35,000 clones, with roughly 80% occurring only once. The sample consisted of tumor tissue. These receptor sequences come from a human donor with high-grade serous ovarian cancer.

This clone was seen only once. The chain combines TRBV6-6 with TRBJ1-6; the D is unclear. There are 14 residues in the CDR3. V was cut by 10 bases and J by 7 bases, with 17 bases left in between. Germline lookup yields CDR1 MNHNY and CDR2 SVGAGI (reference sequence). The CDR3 is CATLKGQENSPLHF. The DNA of the CDR3 is TGTGCCACCCTCAAAGGGCAGGAAAATTCACCCCTCCACTTT.

The V gene is TRBV19, the J gene TRBJ2-3, with a tentative D call TRBD2 (5 bases). Germline CDR1 is LNHDA and CDR2 is SQIVND (reference sequence). V shed 8 bases and J shed 3 bases, with 21 bases lying between them. CDR3 size: 16 residues. The CDR3 sequence: CASSWGAQTSTDTQYF. The CDR3 nucleotides are TGTGCCAGTTCTTGGGGAGCTCAGACTTCGACAGATACGCAGTATTTT.

The chain links TRBV7-2 to TRBJ2-1, with TRBD2 as a possible D gene (6 bases). V dropped 6 bases and J dropped 6 bases, with 12 bases sitting between them. From germline, CDR1 is SGHTA and CDR2 FQGNSA. This CDR3 spans 13 amino acids. The CDR3 bases are TGTGCCAGCAGGTTCGGAGGGAGCAATGAGCAGTTCTTC. Protein sequence: CASRFGGSNEQFF.

This chain uses TRBV2 with TRBJ2-1; D is ambiguous. The germline CDR1 and CDR2 sequences are SNHLY and FYNNEI. V lost 4 bases to trimming and J lost 3 bases, with 4 bases between them. The CDR3 loop spans 12 amino acids. The CDR3 DNA follows: TGTGCCAGCAGTGGGGACTACAATGAGCAGTTCTTC. Translation: CASSGDYNEQFF.

Of note for this clone: At the DNA level, this CDR3 is encoded by other sequences in the same sample as well. The chain couples TRBV5-1 to TRBJ2-5; tentative D call: TRBD1 (5 bases). The germline gives CDR1 SGHRS, CDR2 YFSETQ. Trimming shortened V by 0 bases and J by 1 base, and 7 bases separated the two germline ends. This CDR3 has 14 residues. In DNA, the CDR3 is TGCGCCAGCAGCTTGGGACAGCTCCAAGAGACCCAGTACTTC. This gives the protein CASSLGQLQETQYF.

The chain carries TRBV10-3 and TRBJ2-4; D gene unclear. V lost 5 bases and J 5 bases, leaving 13 bases between the germline ends. CDR3 length equals 14 residues. Per the germline V gene, CDR1 is ENHRY and CDR2 is SYGVKD. The CDR3 is CAISNRIDENIQYF. Written as DNA, the CDR3 is TGTGCCATCAGTAACCGTATCGACGAAAACATTCAGTACTTC.

This clone is classed as medium-sized. V gene TRBV6-5 combines with J gene TRBJ1-2; D is unclear. The CDR3 is made up of 13 amino acids. Germline-derived CDR1 and CDR2 are MNHEY and SVGAGI. Trimming took off 7 bases at V and 4 bases at J, with 13 bases between the two ends. The CDR3 sequence is CASTKGRLYGYTF. The CDR3 bases are TGTGCCAGCACTAAGGGAAGACTCTATGGCTACACCTTC.

The genes are TRBV18 and TRBJ2-3; D is unresolved. Deletions cut 8 bases from V and 5 bases from J, with 20 bases between. The CDR3 spans 15 residues. Germline CDR1 reads KGHSH; CDR2 reads LQKENI. The CDR3 protein is CASRPPWVTEDTQYF. In nucleotides, the CDR3 is TGTGCCAGCCGTCCCCCGTGGGTGACGGAAGATACGCAGTATTTT.

This clone was counted a single time. The genes are TRBV5-1 and TRBJ2-7; 12 nucleotides agree with TRBD2. The CDR3 runs to 15 residues. V trimming: 2 bases; J trimming: 4 bases; junction bases outside the gene matches: 4. CDR1 and CDR2 (germline): SGHRS, YFSETQ. The CDR3 loop reads CASSFGTSGLYEQYF. In DNA form, the CDR3 reads TGCGCCAGCAGCTTCGGGACTAGCGGGCTGTACGAGCAGTACTTC.

The chain has TRBV5-4 and TRBJ2-1; 14 nucleotides agree with TRBD2. V gave up 3 bases and J gave up 10 bases; unmatched junction bases: 9. Germline assignment: CDR1 SGHNT and CDR2 YYREEE (reference sequence). The CDR3 covers 16 residues. CDR3 nucleotide sequence: TGTGCCAGCAGCTCAGGACTAGCGGGAGGCCCCAAAGAGCAGTTCTTC. Residues: CASSSGLAGGPKEQFF.

The chain couples TRBV6-1 to TRBJ1-3, with D uncertain. Trimming removed 7 bases from V and 5 bases from J, with 12 bases in between. The V gene's germline CDR1 is MNHNS and CDR2 SASEGT. The CDR3 is 13 amino acids. The CDR3 here is CASIGLGRNTIYF. The CDR3 coding sequence is TGTGCCAGCATAGGGTTGGGTCGAAACACCATATATTTT.

This CDR3 reads CASSRRQGLRVDTQYF. The CDR3 region has the DNA TGTGCCAGCAGTAGGCGACAGGGTTTGCGGGTAGATACGCAGTATTTT. The V gene is TRBV28, the J gene TRBJ2-3, with TRBD1 matching 7 bases. The germline CDR1 and CDR2 sequences are MDHEN and SYDVKM. J was trimmed by 5 bases and V by 5 bases; bases with no gene match: 13. CDR3 length equals 16 residues.

The chain couples TRBV11-3 to TRBJ1-1; 7 nucleotides match TRBD1. Trimming at V came to 4 bases and at J to 3 bases, leaving 8 bases not matched to a gene. Germline V gene lookup returns CDR1 SGHNT and CDR2 YENEEA. This CDR3 has 15 amino acids. CDR3 region: CASSSAGGEDTEAFF. The CDR3 DNA reads TGTGCCAGCAGCTCCGCAGGGGGGGAAGACACTGAAGCTTTCTTT. The full variable domain, with the rest looked up from reference TRBV11-3 and TRBJ1-1, is EAGVVQSPRYKIIEKKQPVAFWCNPISGHNTLYWYLQNLGQGPELLIRYENEEAVDDSQLPKDRFSAERLKGVDSTLKIQPAELGDSAVYLCASSSAGGEDTEAFFGQGTRLTVV.

This clone was detected once. The rearrangement uses TRBV16 and TRBJ1-5; TRBD1 might be the D (5 bases). The CDR3 consists of 16 residues. Germline V gene lookup returns CDR1 KGHSY and CDR2 FQNENV. V was clipped by 0 bases and J by 7 bases, with 16 bases between them. The CDR3 is CASSQSGGRVRQPQHF. The CDR3 DNA is TGTGCCAGCAGCCAATCCGGTGGCAGGGTAAGGCAGCCCCAGCATTTT. The full variable domain, its missing parts supplied by reference TRBV16 and TRBJ1-5, is GEEVAQTPKHLVRGEGQKAKLYCAPIKGHSYVFWYQQVLKNEFKFLISFQNENVFDETGMPKERFSAKCLPNSPCSLEIQATKLEDSAVYFCASSQSGGRVRQPQHFGDGTRLSIL.

The chain combines TRBV19 with TRBJ2-1, with 9 bases aligning to TRBD1. The CDR3 covers 15 residues. The germline V gene encodes CDR1 LNHDA and CDR2 SQIVND (reference sequence). Trimming cost V 1 base and J 6 bases; bases outside gene matches: 4. The CDR3 sequence is CASSIGGTGRNEQFF. CDR3 in DNA: TGTGCCAGTAGTATAGGTGGGACAGGGCGCAATGAGCAGTTCTTC.

The chain employs TRBV27 and TRBJ1-1; D is unresolved. Germline CDR1 reads MNHEY; CDR2 reads SMNVEV (reference sequence). This CDR3 comprises 14 residues. Trimming stripped 6 bases from V and 3 bases from J, with 14 bases between. The CDR3 loop is CASRVHVTDTEAFF. In DNA form, the CDR3 reads TGTGCCAGCAGAGTCCATGTCACGGACACTGAAGCTTTCTTT.

This clone appeared once. The V gene is TRBV6-1, the J gene TRBJ2-1; 12 bases are a match to TRBD2. Trimming at V came to 6 bases and at J to 8 bases, leaving 8 bases not matched to a gene. Germline V lookup: CDR1 MNHNS, CDR2 SASEGT. The CDR3 has 15 residues. The CDR3 region has the DNA TGTGCCAGCAGGTCGGTGACTAGCGGGGGCGATGAGCAGTTCTTC. It translates to CASRSVTSGGDEQFF.

This clone was counted once. This sequence joins TRBV6-5 and TRBJ2-7, with 10 bases aligning to TRBD1. Trimming at V came to 5 bases and at J to 2 bases, leaving 6 bases not matched to a gene. This CDR3 comprises 15 residues. Germline V gives CDR1 MNHEY, CDR2 SVGAGI. The CDR3 region is CASSPDRGRTYEQYF. The DNA of the CDR3 is TGTGCCAGCAGTCCAGACAGGGGGCGAACCTACGAGCAGTACTTC.

Regarding this clone: The junction and the germline gene differ at one end; a read error may be behind it. This chain joins TRBV29-1 and TRBJ1-2, with 9 bases identical to TRBD1. Per germline, CDR1 SQVTM and CDR2 ANQGSEA. The CDR3 spans 11 residues. CDR3 residues: CSVEDRGALSF. CDR3 DNA sequence: TGCAGCGTTGAGGACAGGGGCGCCCTCTCCTTC.

This clone was detected only a few times. This rearrangement joins TRBV2 to TRBJ2-7; weak D call: TRBD1 (6 bases). The CDR3 length is 13 residues. V was pared by 5 bases and J by 4 bases, with 12 bases between. CDR1 SNHLY and CDR2 FYNNEI come from the germline V gene. The CDR3 sequence: CASSRTDSYEQYF. Here the CDR3 DNA reads TGTGCCAGCAGTCGTACGGACAGTTACGAGCAGTACTTC. The variable domain in full, completed from reference TRBV2 and TRBJ2-7, reads EPEVTQTPSHQVTQMGQEVILRCVPISNHLYFYWYRQILGQKVEFLVSFYNNEISEKSEIFDDQFSVERPDGSNFTLKIRSTKLEDSAMYFCASSRTDSYEQYFGPGTRLTVT.

This clone was picked up one time. The V gene is TRBV19, the J gene TRBJ2-7, with 7 bases lining up with TRBD1. There are 13 residues in the CDR3. Per the germline V gene, CDR1 is LNHDA and CDR2 is SQIVND (reference sequence). The J segment lost 5 bases and the V segment lost 9 bases, leaving 10 bases of the junction unmatched. The CDR3 spells CASQGQFMHEQYF. The CDR3 coding sequence is TGTGCCAGCCAGGGACAGTTCATGCACGAGCAGTACTTC.

The sample holds a few counts of this clone. The chain combines TRBV28 with TRBJ1-2, with D tentatively TRBD1 (6 bases). Per the germline V gene, CDR1 is MDHEN and CDR2 is SYDVKM. The CDR3 sequence is 14 residues long. V was pared by 2 bases and J by 4 bases, with 11 bases between. This CDR3 reads CASSLPTGRYGYTF. CDR3 DNA sequence: TGTGCCAGCAGTTTACCAACAGGGCGCTATGGCTACACCTTC.

The chain couples TRBV6-5 to TRBJ1-2; 9 bases match TRBD1. CDR1 is MNHEY, CDR2 SVGAGI, per germline. J gave up 4 bases and V 4 bases, and 10 bases lay outside the gene matches. The CDR3 totals 16 residues. The CDR3 loop is CASSSAPGQGLYGYTF. CDR3 sequence (DNA): TGTGCCAGCAGTTCAGCCCCGGGACAGGGTCTCTATGGCTACACCTTC.

In the case of this clone: The junction does not match germline at one end; this may be a read error. The rearrangement uses TRBV7-7 and TRBJ2-3; TRBD2 matches at 10 bases. CDR1 and CDR2 from the germline V gene are SSHAT and FNYEAQ (reference sequence). The CDR3 contains 16 residues. The DNA for the CDR3 is TGTGCTAGCAGCTTGGGACTAGCGACTAGCACAGATACGCAGTATTTT. Protein product: CASSLGLATSTDTQYF.